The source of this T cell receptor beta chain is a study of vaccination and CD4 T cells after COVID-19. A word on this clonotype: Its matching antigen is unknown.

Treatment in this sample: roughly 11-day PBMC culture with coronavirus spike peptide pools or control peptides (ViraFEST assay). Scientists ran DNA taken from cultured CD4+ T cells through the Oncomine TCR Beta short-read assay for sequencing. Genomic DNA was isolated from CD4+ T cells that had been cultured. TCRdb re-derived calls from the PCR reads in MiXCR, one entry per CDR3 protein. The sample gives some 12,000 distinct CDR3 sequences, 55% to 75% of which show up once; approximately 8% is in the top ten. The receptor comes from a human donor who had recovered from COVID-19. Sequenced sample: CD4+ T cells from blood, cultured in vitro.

The CDR3 DNA reads as TGCAGTGCTAGACCCCCCGGTAGCACCTACAATGAGCAGTTCTTC. Protein sequence: CSARPPGSTYNEQFF. The V and J genes are TRBV20-1 and TRBJ2-1; no reliable D call. Trimming shortened V by 2 bases and J by 2 bases, and 13 bases separated the two germline ends. The CDR3 totals 15 residues. Germline V CDR1 and CDR2: DFQATT, SNEGSKA (reference sequence).